This T cell receptor beta chain was captured in a study of T cell responses to AZD1222 COVID-19 vaccine. Study-level findings and limits: Females made up more of the donors, who were largely white British, and clonal diversity may have come out too low. Seropositive at baseline were only a handful of AZD1222 recipients. Mapped onto spike, vaccine-associated CD4 TCRs spanned it and were dominant at 160-218 and 743-854.

The CDR3 is 14 amino acids. CDR1 SGDLS and CDR2 YYNGEE come from the germline V gene. V gave up 0 bases and J gave up 7 bases, with 10 bases separating them. Only in-frame clones appear in the TCRdb table, and some are missing; sequencing was by immunoSEQ multiplex PCR. The repertoire has under 200,000 clones, around 89% of them found once; the top ten carry more than 4%. This clone was seen only a few times. Antigen unknown. Analysis merged second doses at about 4 or about 12 weeks. The sample consisted of peripheral blood, taken 28 days after the second AZD1222 dose. This chain links TRBV9 with TRBJ2-2; D not resolved. The TCR originated in an adult who received the AZD1222 COVID-19 vaccine. In nucleotides, the CDR3 is TGTGCCAGCAGCGTAGCTCGATTTGGCGGGGAGCTGTTTTTT. As protein: CASSVARFGGELFF.